This TCR beta chain was sequenced in a study of blood T cell repertoires in COVID-19. Looking at the study overall: Samples representing acute and convalescent COVID-19 were sourced from the United States, Italy and Spain. PBMCs, B-cell-depleted T cells, or T cells were the source of the cDNA or gDNA that made up the material.

This clone was recorded a few times. Original analysis: Scientists estimated how many nucleated cells there were by amplifying reference gene primers. Using immunoSEQ multiplex PCR, the repertoire was profiled, and TCRdb retains in-frame clones only, with some absent. From that table come the V and J calls and clone size; the DNA was used to work out D and trimming. The data hold about 50,000 clones, with about 83% observed a single time. Germline CDR1 reads SGDLS; CDR2 reads YYNGEE. The CDR3 is made up of 15 amino acids. J lost 5 bases, V lost 6 bases, and 12 bases had no gene match. The source of this sequence is a woman in her fifties or sixties with acute or convalescent COVID-19. The sample was peripheral blood. The V call is TRBV9, the J call TRBJ1-2; 8 bases are shared with TRBD1. CDR3 loop: CASTAGGPTGYGYTF. The CDR3 DNA follows: TGTGCCAGCACGGCAGGGGGCCCTACGGGGTATGGCTACACCTTC.